This is a list of T cell receptor beta chains from one sample in a study of response to subunit inactivated influenza vaccine. TCRdb ran MiXCR on the RT-PCR reads and lists one entry per CDR3 protein. The data hold more than 400,000 distinct CDR3 sequences, with 7.2% observed a single time. The sample in question was PBMCs from blood, obtained around 2 years after vaccination. The source of these receptors is a man between 50 and 75 years old who received an inactivated influenza vaccine. CDR3s include the opening cysteine and the closing phenylalanine or tryptophan. Each record gives: D gene, V gene, CDR3 length, J gene, CDR3 protein. The D gene is left open where the match is weak.

d_call: .
v_call: TRBV27
cdr3_length: 15
j_call: TRBJ1-6
cdr3_aa: CASSYSWEYNSPLHF

d_call: .
v_call: TRBV20-1
cdr3_length: 11
j_call: TRBJ2-7
cdr3_aa: CSALEIREQYF

d_call: .
v_call: TRBV5-1
cdr3_length: 12
j_call: TRBJ2-7
cdr3_aa: CASRLQDYEQYF

d_call: .
v_call: TRBV4-1
cdr3_length: 15
j_call: TRBJ2-7
cdr3_aa: CASSQGSLGRDEQYF

d_call: .
v_call: TRBV18
cdr3_length: 13
j_call: TRBJ1-4
cdr3_aa: CASSPREGEKLFF

d_call: TRBD1
v_call: TRBV7-2
cdr3_length: 15
j_call: TRBJ1-6
cdr3_aa: CASSWIAGGGGILHF

d_call: .
v_call: TRBV7-2
cdr3_length: 14
j_call: TRBJ2-2
cdr3_aa: CASSLTRAPGELFF

d_call: .
v_call: TRBV20-1
cdr3_length: 18
j_call: TRBJ2-1
cdr3_aa: CSARPQFLGLGSYNEQFF

d_call: .
v_call: TRBV2
cdr3_length: 12
j_call: TRBJ2-5
cdr3_aa: CASSPGKETQYF

d_call: .
v_call: TRBV9
cdr3_length: 16
j_call: TRBJ2-2
cdr3_aa: CASSTSNSMYTGELFF

d_call: TRBD1
v_call: TRBV10-2
cdr3_length: 13
j_call: TRBJ1-1
cdr3_aa: CASTDRGPAEAFF

d_call: TRBD1
v_call: TRBV11-2
cdr3_length: 15
j_call: TRBJ2-2
cdr3_aa: CASSSTGVMAGELFF

d_call: .
v_call: TRBV6-1
cdr3_length: 15
j_call: TRBJ2-5
cdr3_aa: CASSPGGPARETQYF

d_call: .
v_call: TRBV28
cdr3_length: 15
j_call: TRBJ1-2
cdr3_aa: CASSSGPSSSYGYTF

d_call: .
v_call: TRBV6-2/TRBV6-3
cdr3_length: 11
j_call: TRBJ2-5
cdr3_aa: CASSKRWTQYF

d_call: TRBD2
v_call: TRBV20-1
cdr3_length: 16
j_call: TRBJ2-5
cdr3_aa: CSARDPSAGGQETQYF

d_call: .
v_call: TRBV6-1
cdr3_length: 14
j_call: TRBJ1-6
cdr3_aa: CASTREGGGSPLHF

d_call: TRBD2
v_call: TRBV7-9
cdr3_length: 15
j_call: TRBJ2-1
cdr3_aa: CASSLVIAGDNEQFF

d_call: .
v_call: TRBV6-2/TRBV6-3
cdr3_length: 15
j_call: TRBJ2-7
cdr3_aa: CASSNQAFGAYEQYF

d_call: .
v_call: TRBV3-1
cdr3_length: 14
j_call: TRBJ2-2
cdr3_aa: CASSRQGYGGELFF

d_call: .
v_call: TRBV28
cdr3_length: 15
j_call: TRBJ2-1
cdr3_aa: CASSSPGTNYNEQFF

d_call: .
v_call: TRBV20-1
cdr3_length: 14
j_call: TRBJ1-3
cdr3_aa: CSARGAGERNTIYF

d_call: .
v_call: TRBV6-5
cdr3_length: 14
j_call: TRBJ2-3
cdr3_aa: CASSLASGTDTQYF

d_call: .
v_call: TRBV20-1
cdr3_length: 13
j_call: TRBJ1-1
cdr3_aa: CSATTGENTEAFF

d_call: .
v_call: TRBV6-2/TRBV6-3
cdr3_length: 17
j_call: TRBJ2-1
cdr3_aa: CASSYRRERGPYNEQFF

d_call: .
v_call: TRBV24-1
cdr3_length: 14
j_call: TRBJ1-2
cdr3_aa: CATSDPGGERGYTF

d_call: .
v_call: TRBV5-1
cdr3_length: 12
j_call: TRBJ2-1
cdr3_aa: CASSWDYNEQFF

d_call: .
v_call: TRBV5-1
cdr3_length: 13
j_call: TRBJ1-1
cdr3_aa: CASRTRTNTEAFF

d_call: .
v_call: TRBV5-1
cdr3_length: 13
j_call: TRBJ2-7
cdr3_aa: CASSSLATYEQYF

d_call: .
v_call: TRBV2
cdr3_length: 14
j_call: TRBJ2-7
cdr3_aa: CAITAVQGSYEQYF

d_call: .
v_call: TRBV15
cdr3_length: 14
j_call: TRBJ1-6
cdr3_aa: CATSRDPNNSPLHF

d_call: TRBD1
v_call: TRBV12-3/TRBV12-4
cdr3_length: 15
j_call: TRBJ1-1
cdr3_aa: CASSDRDRMNTEAFF

d_call: TRBD1
v_call: TRBV20-1
cdr3_length: 14
j_call: TRBJ1-1
cdr3_aa: CSARDGTGGTEAFF

d_call: .
v_call: TRBV20-1
cdr3_length: 14
j_call: TRBJ1-2
cdr3_aa: CSASGGPGNYGYTF

d_call: .
v_call: TRBV15
cdr3_length: 15
j_call: TRBJ1-1
cdr3_aa: CATSSEQGVNTEAFF

d_call: TRBD1
v_call: TRBV30
cdr3_length: 15
j_call: TRBJ2-4
cdr3_aa: CAWSVSLRQGTIQYF

d_call: .
v_call: TRBV19
cdr3_length: 15
j_call: TRBJ2-1
cdr3_aa: CASSIGGGFYNEQFF

d_call: .
v_call: TRBV4-2
cdr3_length: 15
j_call: TRBJ1-5
cdr3_aa: CASSQEVGVNQPQHF

d_call: .
v_call: TRBV27
cdr3_length: 13
j_call: TRBJ2-5
cdr3_aa: CASRAENQETQYF

d_call: TRBD1
v_call: TRBV7-9
cdr3_length: 16
j_call: TRBJ2-1
cdr3_aa: CASSPRGYLLRNEQFF

d_call: TRBD2
v_call: TRBV7-2
cdr3_length: 15
j_call: TRBJ2-2
cdr3_aa: CASRRTSANTGELFF

d_call: .
v_call: TRBV27
cdr3_length: 15
j_call: TRBJ1-5
cdr3_aa: CASSLWSDSNQPQHF

d_call: .
v_call: TRBV3-1
cdr3_length: 12
j_call: TRBJ2-3
cdr3_aa: CASSRTRGTQYF

d_call: TRBD1
v_call: TRBV5-1
cdr3_length: 14
j_call: TRBJ1-6
cdr3_aa: CASSLQDRGSPLHF

d_call: TRBD2
v_call: TRBV20-1
cdr3_length: 13
j_call: TRBJ2-7
cdr3_aa: CSAQTSGRNEQYF